The present entry profiles one T cell receptor (beta chain) with its context. RNA transcripts yielded amplified TCR beta CDR3 regions. The HTBI primer set was used in a first-round RT-PCR of the TCR CDR3. MiXCR was run by TCRdb on the multiplex PCR reads, yielding one entry per CDR3 protein. The table records around 530,000 distinct CDR3 sequences, roughly 17% of them present only once. The data originate from a study of T cells in Graves' hyperthyroidism and ophthalmopathy. This CDR3 has 14 residues. Trimming removed 4 bases at V and 6 bases at J, with 15 bases between. Germline assignment: CDR1 LNHDA and CDR2 SQIVND (reference sequence).

The chain carries TRBV19 and TRBJ1-2, with D perhaps matching TRBD1 (6 bases). This receptor was obtained from a woman in her late teens or twenties with Graves' ophthalmopathy. The specimen was blood. CDR3 sequence: CASSTSYRDHGYTF. DNA of the CDR3: TGTGCCAGTAGTACGTCCTACAGGGACCATGGCTACACCTTC.